This TCR beta chain was recorded in a study of T-cell reconstitution after alpha-beta-depleted transplantation in children. Study-wide results and caveats: Day-60 TCRbeta diversity that was high in some patients was derived from surviving recipient T cells and thymic progenitors.

Of note for this clonotype: Its cognate antigen is unknown.

Unique molecular identifiers were incorporated during preparation of the TCRbeta library. TCRdb re-called the PCR reads with MiXCR, one entry per CDR3 protein. This table has almost 600,000 distinct CDR3 sequences, over 20% appearing once. The CDR3 has 15 amino acids. V lost 4 bases to trimming and J lost 1 base, with 11 bases between them. Germline CDR1 reads LGHDT; CDR2 reads YNNKEL (reference sequence). The sequences come from PBMCs, collected before TCRalphabeta/CD19-depleted stem cell transplant. This sequence originates from a boy in the first two years of life with Wiskott-Aldrich syndrome, due to receive a stem cell transplant. V gene TRBV3-1 combines with J gene TRBJ2-1; D is uncertain. The CDR3 bases are TGTGCCAGCAGCCGGATAAGCGTTTCCTACAATGAGCAGTTCTTC. Its translation: CASSRISVSYNEQFF.